This T cell receptor beta chain was captured in a study of tumor-infiltrating lymphocytes in glioblastoma multiforme. Study results and caveats: T cells were not sorted into functional subsets.

A remark on this clonotype: Its antigen is unidentified.

Three nested ARM-PCR rounds with V-beta and C-beta primers built TCRB libraries. Using its own MiXCR run on the multiplex PCR reads, TCRdb lists one record per CDR3 protein. The sample lists almost 20,000 distinct CDR3 sequences, about 70% seen once, with under 20% in the top ten. Germline V lookup: CDR1 MNHNS, CDR2 SASEGT. The CDR3 totals 15 residues. The V and J ends lost 7 bases and 4 bases respectively, with 19 bases between them. The sample was peripheral blood. The chain links TRBV6-1 to TRBJ1-1, with D possibly matching TRBD1 (6 bases). This TCR came from a male donor with glioblastoma. The CDR3 nucleotides read TGTGCCAGCAATAGGCCGGGACACGGCACCACTGAAGCTTTCTTT. This sequence encodes CASNRPGHGTTEAFF.